The sample holds many counts of the clone carrying this T cell receptor beta chain. Its antigen is unknown. Germline V gives CDR1 SGHVS, CDR2 FQNEAQ. The CDR3 spans 14 residues. V was clipped by 5 bases and J by 0 bases; unmatched bases: 2. The record originates from a study of T cell repertoires in cytomegalovirus infection. Study-wide context: In public TCR beta signatures, there were indications of both CMV infection and matching HLA type.

The study, taken as a whole, reports: Clonotypes of TCR beta that were HLA-C-restricted and CMV-specific dominated the ex vivo response. Using cumulative public TCR beta family frequency, the authors identified those who carried CMV together with the relevant HLA.

From the reads, TCRdb called clonotypes with MiXCR, one entry per CDR3 protein. The sample lists approximately 630,000 distinct CDR3 sequences; 20% to 25% were seen once. What was sequenced was CD8+ T cells from PBMCs. The TCR was taken from a human donor in good health (CMV status not recorded). Some clones in this sample may be carry-over from other donors' samples. J is TRBJ2-5 and V is TRBV7-8, with 8 bases fitting TRBD1. In DNA form, the CDR3 reads TGTGCCAGCAGCCACAGGGGGTACCAAGAGACCCAGTACTTC. Residues: CASSHRGYQETQYF.